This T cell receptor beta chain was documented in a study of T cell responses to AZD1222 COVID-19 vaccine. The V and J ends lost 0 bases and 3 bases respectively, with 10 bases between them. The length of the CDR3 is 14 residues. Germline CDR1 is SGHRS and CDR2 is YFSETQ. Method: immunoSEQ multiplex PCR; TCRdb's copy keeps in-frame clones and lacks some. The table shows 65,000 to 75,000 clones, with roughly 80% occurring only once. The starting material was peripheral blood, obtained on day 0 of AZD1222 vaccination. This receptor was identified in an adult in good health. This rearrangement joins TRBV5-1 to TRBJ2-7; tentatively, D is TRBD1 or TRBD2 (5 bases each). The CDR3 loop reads CASSLAGTLYEQYF. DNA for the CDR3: TGCGCCAGCAGCTTGGCGGGGACCCTCTACGAGCAGTACTTC. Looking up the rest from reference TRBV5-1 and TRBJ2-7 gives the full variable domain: KAGVTQTPRYLIKTRGQQVTLSCSPISGHRSVSWYQQTPGQGLQFLFEYFSETQRNKGNFPGRFSGRQFSNSRSEMNVSTLELGDSALYLCASSLAGTLYEQYFGPGTRLTVT.